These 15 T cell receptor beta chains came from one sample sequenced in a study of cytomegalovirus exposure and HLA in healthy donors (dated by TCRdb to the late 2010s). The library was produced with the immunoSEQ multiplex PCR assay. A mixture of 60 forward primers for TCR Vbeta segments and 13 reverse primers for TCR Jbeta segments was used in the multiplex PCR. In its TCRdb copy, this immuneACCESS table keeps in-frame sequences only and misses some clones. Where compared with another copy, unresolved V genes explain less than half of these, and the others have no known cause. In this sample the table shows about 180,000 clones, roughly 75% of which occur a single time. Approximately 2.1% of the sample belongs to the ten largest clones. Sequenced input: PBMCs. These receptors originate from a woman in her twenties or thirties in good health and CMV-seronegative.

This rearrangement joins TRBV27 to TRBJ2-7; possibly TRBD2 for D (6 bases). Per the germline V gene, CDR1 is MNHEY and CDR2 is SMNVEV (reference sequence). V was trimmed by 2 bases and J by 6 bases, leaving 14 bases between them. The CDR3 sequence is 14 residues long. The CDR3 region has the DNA TGTGCCAGCAGTTTACCCCGAGGAGGGTGCGAGCAGTACTTC. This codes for CASSLPRGGCEQYF.

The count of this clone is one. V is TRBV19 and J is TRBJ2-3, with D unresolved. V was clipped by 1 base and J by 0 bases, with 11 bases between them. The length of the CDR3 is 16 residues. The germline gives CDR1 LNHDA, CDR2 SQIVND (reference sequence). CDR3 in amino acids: CASSIGQAASTDTQYF. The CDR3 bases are TGTGCCAGTAGTATAGGGCAGGCAGCTAGCACAGATACGCAGTATTTT.

The CDR3 sequence: CASSLAGGGNTGELFF. Written as DNA, the CDR3 is TGTGCCAGCAGCTTGGCGGGCGGGGGGAACACCGGGGAGCTGTTTTTT. The chain couples TRBV5-4 to TRBJ2-2, with 7 bases fitting TRBD2. Per the germline V gene, CDR1 is SGHNT and CDR2 is YYREEE (reference sequence). The CDR3 totals 16 residues. V lost 0 bases, J lost 1 base, and 3 bases stayed unmatched.

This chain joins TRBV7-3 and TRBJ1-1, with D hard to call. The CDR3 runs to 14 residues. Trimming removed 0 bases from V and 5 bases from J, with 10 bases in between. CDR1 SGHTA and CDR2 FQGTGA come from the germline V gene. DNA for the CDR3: TGTGCCAGCAGCTTAACTGGAGCCGGGACTGAAGCTTTCTTT. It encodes CASSLTGAGTEAFF. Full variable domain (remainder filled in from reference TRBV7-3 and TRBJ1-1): GAGVSQTPSNKVTEKGKYVELRCDPISGHTALYWYRQSLGQGPEFLIYFQGTGAADDSGLPNDRFFAVRPEGSVSTLKIQRTERGDSAVYLCASSLTGAGTEAFFGQGTRLTVV.

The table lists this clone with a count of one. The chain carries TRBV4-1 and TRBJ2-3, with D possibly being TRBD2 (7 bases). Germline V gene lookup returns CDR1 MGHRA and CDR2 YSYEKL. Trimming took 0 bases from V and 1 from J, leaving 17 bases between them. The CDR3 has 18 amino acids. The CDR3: CASSQDGGGSPGTDTQYF. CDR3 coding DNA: TGCGCCAGCAGCCAAGATGGCGGGGGCTCCCCGGGCACAGATACGCAGTATTTT.

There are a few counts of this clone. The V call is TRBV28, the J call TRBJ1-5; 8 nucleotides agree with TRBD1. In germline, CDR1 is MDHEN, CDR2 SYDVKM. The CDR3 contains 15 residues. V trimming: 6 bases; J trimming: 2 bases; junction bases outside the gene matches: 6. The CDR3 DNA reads TGTGCCAGCAGGCTACAGGGGGGCGGCAATCAGCCCCAGCATTTT. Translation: CASRLQGGGNQPQHF.

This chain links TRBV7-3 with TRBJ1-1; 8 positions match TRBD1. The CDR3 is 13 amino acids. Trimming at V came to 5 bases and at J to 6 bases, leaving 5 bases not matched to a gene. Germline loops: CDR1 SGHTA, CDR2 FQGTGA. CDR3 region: CASSKDRAAEAFF. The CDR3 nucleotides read TGTGCCAGCAGCAAGGACAGGGCGGCTGAAGCTTTCTTT.

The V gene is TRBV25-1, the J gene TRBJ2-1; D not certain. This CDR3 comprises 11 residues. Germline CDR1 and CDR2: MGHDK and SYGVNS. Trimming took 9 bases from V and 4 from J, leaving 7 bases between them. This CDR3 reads CASTTYNEQFF. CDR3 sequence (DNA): TGTGCCAGTACTACTTACAATGAGCAGTTCTTC.

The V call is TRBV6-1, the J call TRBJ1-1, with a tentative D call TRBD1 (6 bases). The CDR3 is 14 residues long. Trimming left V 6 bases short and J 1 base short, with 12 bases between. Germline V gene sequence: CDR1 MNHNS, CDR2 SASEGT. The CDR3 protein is CASRAGTSNTEAFF. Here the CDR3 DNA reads TGTGCCAGCAGAGCCGGGACATCGAACACTGAAGCTTTCTTT.

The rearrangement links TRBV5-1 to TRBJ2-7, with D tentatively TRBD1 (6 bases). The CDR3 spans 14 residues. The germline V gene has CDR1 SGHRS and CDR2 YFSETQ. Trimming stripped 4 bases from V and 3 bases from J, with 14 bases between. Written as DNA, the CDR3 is TGCGCCAGCAGCCTTACCGGGACATTCTACGAGCAGTACTTC. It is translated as CASSLTGTFYEQYF.

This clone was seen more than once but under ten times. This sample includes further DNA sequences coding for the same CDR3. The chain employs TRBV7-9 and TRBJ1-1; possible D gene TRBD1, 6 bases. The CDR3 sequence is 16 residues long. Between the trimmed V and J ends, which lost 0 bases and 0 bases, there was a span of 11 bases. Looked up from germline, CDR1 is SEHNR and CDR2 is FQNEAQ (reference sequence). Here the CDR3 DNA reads TGTGCCAGCAGCTTAGCCTGGGGGCAGGTGAACACTGAAGCTTTCTTT. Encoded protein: CASSLAWGQVNTEAFF.

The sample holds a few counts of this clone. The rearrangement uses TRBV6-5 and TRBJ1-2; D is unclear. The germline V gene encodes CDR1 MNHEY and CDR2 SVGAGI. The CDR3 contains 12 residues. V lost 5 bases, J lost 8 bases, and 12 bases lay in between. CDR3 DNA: TGTGCCAGCAGTGATGCCCAGTGGGGCTACACCTTC. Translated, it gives CASSDAQWGYTF.

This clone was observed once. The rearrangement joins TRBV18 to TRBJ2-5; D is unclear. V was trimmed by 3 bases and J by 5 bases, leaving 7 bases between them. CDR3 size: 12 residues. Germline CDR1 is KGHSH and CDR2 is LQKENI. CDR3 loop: CASSPLKETQYF. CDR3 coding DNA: TGTGCCAGCTCACCCCTAAAGGAGACCCAGTACTTC.

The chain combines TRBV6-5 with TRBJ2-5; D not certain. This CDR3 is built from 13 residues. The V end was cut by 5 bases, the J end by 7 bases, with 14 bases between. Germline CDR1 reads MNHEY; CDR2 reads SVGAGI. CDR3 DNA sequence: TGTGCCAGCAGTGAGAGCCCCCATGGGACCCAGTACTTC. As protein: CASSESPHGTQYF.

In DNA, the CDR3 is TGTGCCAGCAGCCCCACAGGCCTAAACACTGAAGCTTTCTTT. Protein: CASSPTGLNTEAFF. The chain links TRBV9 to TRBJ1-1, with D perhaps TRBD1 (5 bases). CDR3 size: 14 residues. Per germline, CDR1 SGDLS and CDR2 YYNGEE. Trimming left V 4 bases short and J 2 bases short, with 12 bases between.